One T cell receptor (beta chain) is described in this entry. The data derive from a study of blood T cell repertoires in COVID-19. This table comes from immunoSEQ multiplex PCR, and its TCRdb copy is limited to in-frame clones, with some not included. The profile shows 200,000 to 250,000 clones, approximately 91% of them singletons. CDR3 length equals 15 residues. From germline, CDR1 is MNHNS and CDR2 SASEGT. V was trimmed by 1 base and J by 7 bases, leaving 14 bases between them. Sequenced input: peripheral blood. This receptor was identified in a middle-aged woman with acute or convalescent COVID-19. The chain combines TRBV6-1 with TRBJ2-1, with a tentative D call TRBD2 (6 bases). CDR3 nucleotide sequence: TGTGCCAGCAGTGAAGTGGAGGGGTGGGGTAATGAGCAGTTCTTC. Encoded protein: CASSEVEGWGNEQFF.